This entry lists 11 T cell receptor beta chains sequenced from one sample in a study of cytomegalovirus exposure and HLA in healthy donors. PCR primers comprised 60 Vbeta and 13 Jbeta primers. The protocol was immunoSEQ multiplex PCR, while the TCRdb copy is restricted to in-frame clones and leaves out a portion. Seen here are about 150,000 clones, roughly 82% observed once, and the top ten hold about 5.6%. The material sequenced was PBMCs. The source is a man between 25 and 39 years old in good health and CMV-seropositive.

CDR3 sequence (DNA): TGTGCCAGCAGCTTACTACAGGGGGCATGGCTTCAGCCCCAGCATTTT. This gives the protein CASSLLQGAWLQPQHF. The V and J genes are TRBV13 and TRBJ1-5; TRBD1 aligns across 9 bases. Germline values: CDR1 PRHDT, CDR2 FYEKMQ (reference sequence). J was trimmed by 6 bases and V by 2 bases; bases with no gene match: 8. This CDR3 has 16 amino acids.

The chain has TRBV10-2 and TRBJ1-1; 8 nucleotides line up with TRBD1. The CDR3 extends over 15 amino acids. The germline CDR1 and CDR2 sequences are WSHSY and SAAADI. Trimming cost V 6 bases and J 5 bases; bases outside gene matches: 11. The CDR3 sequence is CASREPGQARTEAFF. DNA for the CDR3: TGCGCCAGCAGAGAACCGGGACAGGCGAGGACTGAAGCTTTCTTT.

The genes are TRBV7-8 and TRBJ2-2, with 7 bases identical to TRBD1. The CDR3 is 15 residues long. The junction had 6 bases not matched to a gene; V was cut back by 6 bases and J by 2 bases. CDR1 is SGHVS and CDR2 is FQNEAQ in the germline V gene. The CDR3: CASRHGQENTGELFF. DNA of the CDR3: TGTGCCAGCAGACATGGACAGGAAAACACCGGGGAGCTGTTTTTT. Variable domain in full (rest from reference TRBV7-8 and TRBJ2-2): GAGVSQSPRYKVAKRGQDVALRCDPISGHVSLFWYQQALGQGPEFLTYFQNEAQLDKSGLPSDRFFAERPEGSVSTLKIQRTQQEDSAVYLCASRHGQENTGELFFGEGSRLTVL.

V usage is TRBV30 and J usage is TRBJ2-2; 9 bases match TRBD2. Germline V lookup: CDR1 GTSNPN, CDR2 SVGIG (reference sequence). The CDR3 runs 14 residues. With V trimmed by 4 bases and J by 3 bases, 3 bases remained unmatched. The CDR3 sequence is CAWKVAGDTGELFF. The CDR3 nucleotides read TGTGCCTGGAAGGTAGCGGGGGACACCGGGGAGCTGTTTTTT.

This clone has ten or more counts. This chain joins TRBV5-8 and TRBJ1-4; TRBD1 matches at 11 bases. The junction had 5 bases not matched to a gene; V was cut back by 3 bases and J by 7 bases. The germline CDR1 and CDR2 sequences are SGHTS and YDEGEE. The CDR3 covers 15 residues. The CDR3 DNA is TGTGCCAGCAGCTCCGGAGGGACAGGGGGTGAAAAACTGTTTTTT. Its translation: CASSSGGTGGEKLFF.

The chain couples TRBV27 to TRBJ2-7; D uncertain. The V end lost 2 bases, the J end lost 5 bases, and 16 bases lay between the germline ends. The CDR3 covers 15 residues. From germline, CDR1 is MNHEY and CDR2 SMNVEV (reference sequence). The CDR3 loop reads CASSLTVYLRNEQYF. In nucleotides, the CDR3 is TGTGCCAGCAGTTTAACAGTTTACCTTAGAAACGAGCAGTACTTC.

The chain carries TRBV19 and TRBJ2-3; the match to TRBD2 covers 7 bases. This CDR3 is built from 15 residues. J gave up 1 base and V 4 bases, and 5 bases lay outside the gene matches. CDR1 and CDR2 from the germline V gene are LNHDA and SQIVND (reference sequence). This CDR3 is CASSNFGLGTDTQYF. CDR3 sequence (DNA): TGTGCCAGTAGTAATTTCGGACTAGGCACAGATACGCAGTATTTT.

In its sample, this clone was seen once. The chain uses TRBV7-9 and TRBJ2-1; 8 bases are a match to TRBD2. Germline CDR1 reads SEHNR; CDR2 reads FQNEAQ (reference sequence). V gave up 7 bases and J gave up 5 bases; unmatched junction bases: 7. This CDR3 is 14 amino acids long. CDR3 sequence reads: CASILAGGHNEQFF. DNA for the CDR3: TGTGCCAGCATCCTTGCGGGGGGCCACAATGAGCAGTTCTTC.

The rearrangement links TRBV30 to TRBJ1-1; 7 nucleotides line up with TRBD1. Looked up from germline, CDR1 is GTSNPN and CDR2 is SVGIG (reference sequence). Losses at the gene ends were 1 base for V and 3 bases for J; bases not matched to a gene: 8. The CDR3 is 15 amino acids. This chain's CDR3 is CAWSDGQDGYTEAFF. DNA for the CDR3: TGTGCCTGGAGTGACGGACAGGATGGGTACACTGAAGCTTTCTTT.

Here the CDR3 reads CASSPRWDSPNEKLFF. The CDR3, as DNA: TGTGCCAGCAGCCCGCGGTGGGACAGCCCCAATGAAAAACTGTTTTTT. This chain joins TRBV9 and TRBJ1-4, with 7 bases that match TRBD1. The CDR3 covers 16 residues. The V gene's germline CDR1 is SGDLS and CDR2 YYNGEE. The J segment lost 5 bases and the V segment lost 4 bases, leaving 11 bases of the junction unmatched.

This sequence joins TRBV4-1 and TRBJ1-2, with 7 bases lining up with TRBD1. Germline loops: CDR1 MGHRA, CDR2 YSYEKL. This CDR3 contains 15 residues. V was pared by 3 bases and J by 6 bases, with 10 bases of the junction left unmatched. The CDR3 reads CASSHLLGQSDGYTF. CDR3 in DNA: TGCGCCAGCAGCCATCTACTGGGACAGTCGGATGGCTACACCTTC.